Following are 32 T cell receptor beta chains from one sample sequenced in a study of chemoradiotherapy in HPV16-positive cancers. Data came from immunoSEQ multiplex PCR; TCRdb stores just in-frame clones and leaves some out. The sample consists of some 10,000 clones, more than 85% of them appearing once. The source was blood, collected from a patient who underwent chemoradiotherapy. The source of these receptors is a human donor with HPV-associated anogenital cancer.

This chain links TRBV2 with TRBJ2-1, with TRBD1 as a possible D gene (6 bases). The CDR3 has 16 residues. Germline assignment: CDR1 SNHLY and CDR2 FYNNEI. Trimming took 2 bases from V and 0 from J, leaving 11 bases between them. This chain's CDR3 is CASSETGTSSYNEQFF. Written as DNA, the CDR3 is TGTGCCAGCAGTGAAACAGGGACAAGCTCCTACAATGAGCAGTTCTTC.

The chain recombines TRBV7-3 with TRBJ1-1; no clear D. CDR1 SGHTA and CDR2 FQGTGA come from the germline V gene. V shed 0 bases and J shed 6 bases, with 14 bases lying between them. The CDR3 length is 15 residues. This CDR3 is CASSLTVDRKAEAFF. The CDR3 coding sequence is TGTGCCAGCAGCTTAACGGTGGATAGGAAGGCTGAAGCTTTCTTT.

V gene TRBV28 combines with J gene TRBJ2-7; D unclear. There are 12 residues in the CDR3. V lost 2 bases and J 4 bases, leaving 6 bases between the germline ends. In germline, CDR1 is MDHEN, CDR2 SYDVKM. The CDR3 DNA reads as TGTGCCAGCAGTTTACAAGGTTACGAGCAGTACTTC. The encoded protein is CASSLQGYEQYF.

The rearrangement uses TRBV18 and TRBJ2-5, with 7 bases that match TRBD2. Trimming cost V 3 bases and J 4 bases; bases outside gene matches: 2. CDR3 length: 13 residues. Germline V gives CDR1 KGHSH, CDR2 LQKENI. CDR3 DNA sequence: TGTGCCAGCTCACCCGGGGAGGGAGAGACCCAGTACTTC. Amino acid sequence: CASSPGEGETQYF.

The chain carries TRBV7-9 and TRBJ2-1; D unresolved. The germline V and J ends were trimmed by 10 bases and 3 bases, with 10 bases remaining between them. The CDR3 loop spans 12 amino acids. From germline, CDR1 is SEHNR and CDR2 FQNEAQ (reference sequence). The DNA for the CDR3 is TGTGCCATCCAGAGGATCTACAATGAGCAGTTCTTC. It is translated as CAIQRIYNEQFF.

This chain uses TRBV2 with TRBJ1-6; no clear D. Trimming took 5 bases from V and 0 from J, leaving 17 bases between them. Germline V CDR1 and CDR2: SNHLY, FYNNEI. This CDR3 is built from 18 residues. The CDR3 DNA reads TGTGCCAGCAGTCTTAGGGCTAAGGTTAGCTCCTATAATTCACCCCTCCACTTT. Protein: CASSLRAKVSSYNSPLHF.

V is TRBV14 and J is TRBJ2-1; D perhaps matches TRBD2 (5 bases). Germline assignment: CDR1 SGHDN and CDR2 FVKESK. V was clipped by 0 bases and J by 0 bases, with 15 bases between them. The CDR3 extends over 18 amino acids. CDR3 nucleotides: TGTGCCAGCAGCCAAGATGTTGCGAGGGCGGGCTCCTACAATGAGCAGTTCTTC. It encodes CASSQDVARAGSYNEQFF.

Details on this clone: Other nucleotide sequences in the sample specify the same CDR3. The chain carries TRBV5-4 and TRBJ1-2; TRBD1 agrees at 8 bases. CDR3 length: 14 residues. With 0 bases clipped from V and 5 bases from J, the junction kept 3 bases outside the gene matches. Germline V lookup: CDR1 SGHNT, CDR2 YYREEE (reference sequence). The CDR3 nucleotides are TGTGCCAGCAGCTTGGACAGGGGGACATATGGCTACACCTTC. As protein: CASSLDRGTYGYTF.

The CDR3 DNA reads as TGTGCCAGCAGCTCCCGATCGGGCCTAGCCTCCTACAATGAGCAGTTCTTC. This gives the protein CASSSRSGLASYNEQFF. The chain combines TRBV11-3 with TRBJ2-1; tentative D call: TRBD2 (5 bases). V lost 4 bases and J lost 0, with 16 bases in between. This CDR3 region has 17 residues. The germline V gene encodes CDR1 SGHNT and CDR2 YENEEA.

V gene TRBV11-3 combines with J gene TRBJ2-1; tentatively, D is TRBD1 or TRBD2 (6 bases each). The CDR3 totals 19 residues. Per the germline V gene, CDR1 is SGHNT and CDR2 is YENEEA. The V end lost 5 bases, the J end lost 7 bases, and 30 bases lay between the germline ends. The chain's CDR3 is CASSLRGQGQGRRENEQFF. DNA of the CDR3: TGTGCCAGCAGCCTCCGGGGGCAGGGCCAGGGTCGGAGGGAGAATGAGCAGTTCTTC.

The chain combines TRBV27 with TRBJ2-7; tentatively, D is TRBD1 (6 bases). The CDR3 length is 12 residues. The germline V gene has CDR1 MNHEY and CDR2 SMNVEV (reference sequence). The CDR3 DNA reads TGTGCAAAAAGAGACAGGTTGTGCGAGCAGTACTTC. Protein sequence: CAKRDRLCEQYF.

CDR3 protein: CASSITRTNEKLFF. CDR3 in DNA: TGTGCCAGTAGTATAACTCGCACTAATGAAAAACTGTTTTTT. The J gene is TRBJ1-4, the V gene TRBV19; D remains unclear. CDR3 length: 14 amino acids. With 2 bases removed from V and 2 bases from J, the gap between germline ends came to 6 bases. Germline loops: CDR1 LNHDA, CDR2 SQIVND (reference sequence).

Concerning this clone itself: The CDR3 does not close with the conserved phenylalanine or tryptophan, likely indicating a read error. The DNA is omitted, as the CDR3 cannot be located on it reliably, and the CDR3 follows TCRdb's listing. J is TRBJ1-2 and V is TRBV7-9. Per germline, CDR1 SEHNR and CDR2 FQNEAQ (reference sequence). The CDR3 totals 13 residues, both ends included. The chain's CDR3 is CASSGPTRDPITL.

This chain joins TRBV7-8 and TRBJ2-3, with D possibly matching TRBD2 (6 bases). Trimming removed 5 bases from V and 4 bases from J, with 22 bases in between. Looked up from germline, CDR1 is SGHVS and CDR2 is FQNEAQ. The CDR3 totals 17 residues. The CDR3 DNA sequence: TGTGCCAGCAGCCTCCGGGGGAGCGGGTACACGGCAGATACGCAGTATTTT. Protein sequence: CASSLRGSGYTADTQYF.

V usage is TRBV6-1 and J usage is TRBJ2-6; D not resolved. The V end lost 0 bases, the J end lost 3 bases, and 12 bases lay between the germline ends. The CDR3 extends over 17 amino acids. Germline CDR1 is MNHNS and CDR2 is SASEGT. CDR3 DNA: TGTGCCAGCAGTGAAGCGCTTCGGTCCGATGGGGCCAACGTCCTGACTTTC. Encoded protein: CASSEALRSDGANVLTF.

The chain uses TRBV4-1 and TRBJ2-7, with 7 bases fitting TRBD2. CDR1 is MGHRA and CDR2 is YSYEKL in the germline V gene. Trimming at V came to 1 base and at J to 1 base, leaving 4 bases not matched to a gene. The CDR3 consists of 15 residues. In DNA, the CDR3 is TGCGCCAGCAGCCAAGTCGCGGGGGTATCCTACGAGCAGTACTTC. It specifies CASSQVAGVSYEQYF.

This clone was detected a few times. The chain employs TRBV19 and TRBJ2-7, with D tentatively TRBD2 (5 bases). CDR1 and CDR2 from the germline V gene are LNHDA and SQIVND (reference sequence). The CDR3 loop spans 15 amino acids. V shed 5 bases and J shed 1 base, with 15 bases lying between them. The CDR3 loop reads CASSSGTTGSYEQYF. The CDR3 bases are TGTGCCAGTAGTTCAGGAACGACGGGGTCCTACGAGCAGTACTTC.

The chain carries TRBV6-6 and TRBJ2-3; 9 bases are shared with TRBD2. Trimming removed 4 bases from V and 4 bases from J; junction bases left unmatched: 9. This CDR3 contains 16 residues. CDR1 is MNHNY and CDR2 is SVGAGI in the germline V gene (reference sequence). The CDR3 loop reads CASSSLSGGTADTQYF. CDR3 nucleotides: TGTGCCAGCAGTTCCCTCAGCGGGGGGACTGCAGATACGCAGTATTTT.

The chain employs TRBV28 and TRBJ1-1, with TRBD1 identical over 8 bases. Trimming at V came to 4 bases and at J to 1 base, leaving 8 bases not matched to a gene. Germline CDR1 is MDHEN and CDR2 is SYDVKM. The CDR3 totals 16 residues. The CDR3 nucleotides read TGTGCCAGCAGTTCCCAACCGACAGGGGAGAACACTGAAGCTTTCTTT. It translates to CASSSQPTGENTEAFF. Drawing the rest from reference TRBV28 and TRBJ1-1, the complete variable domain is DVKVTQSSRYLVKRTGEKVFLECVQDMDHENMFWYRQDPGLGLRLIYFSYDVKMKEKGDIPEGYSVSREKKERFSLILESASTNQTSMYLCASSSQPTGENTEAFFGQGTRLTVV.

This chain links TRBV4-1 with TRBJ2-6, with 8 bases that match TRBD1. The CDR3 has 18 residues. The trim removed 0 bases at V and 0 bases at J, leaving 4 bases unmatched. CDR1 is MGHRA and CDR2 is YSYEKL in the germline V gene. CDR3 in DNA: TGCGCCAGCAGCCAAGATAGACAGGGGAACTCTGGGGCCAACGTCCTGACTTTC. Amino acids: CASSQDRQGNSGANVLTF.

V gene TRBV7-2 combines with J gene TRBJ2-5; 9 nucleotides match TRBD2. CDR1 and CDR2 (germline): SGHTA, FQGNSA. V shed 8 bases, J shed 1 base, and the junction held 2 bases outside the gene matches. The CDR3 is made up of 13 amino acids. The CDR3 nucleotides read TGTGCCAGCGAGCGGGGGGCCCAAGAGACCCAGTACTTC. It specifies CASERGAQETQYF. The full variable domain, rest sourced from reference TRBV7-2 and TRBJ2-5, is GAGVSQSPSNKVTEKGKDVELRCDPISGHTALYWYRQSLGQGLEFLIYFQGNSAPDKSGLPSDRFSAERTGGSVSTLTIQRTQQEDSAVYLCASERGAQETQYFGPGTRLLVL.

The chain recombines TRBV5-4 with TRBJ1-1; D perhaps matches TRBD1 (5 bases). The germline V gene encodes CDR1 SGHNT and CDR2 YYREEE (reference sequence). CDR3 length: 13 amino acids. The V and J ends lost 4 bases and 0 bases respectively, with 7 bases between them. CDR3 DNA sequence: TGTGCCAGCAGCCCAGGGCTGAACACTGAAGCTTTCTTT. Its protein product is CASSPGLNTEAFF.

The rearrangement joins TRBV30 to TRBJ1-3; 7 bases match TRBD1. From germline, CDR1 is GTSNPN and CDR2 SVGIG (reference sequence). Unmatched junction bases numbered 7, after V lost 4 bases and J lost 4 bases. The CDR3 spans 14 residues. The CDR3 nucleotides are TGTGCCTGGACCACAGGGGTGGAGGGAAACACCATATATTTT. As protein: CAWTTGVEGNTIYF. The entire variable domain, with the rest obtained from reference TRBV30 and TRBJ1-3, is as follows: SQTIHQWPATLVQPVGSPLSLECTVEGTSNPNLYWYRQAAGRGLQLLFYSVGIGQISSEVPQNLSASRPQDRQFILSSKKLLLSDSGFYLCAWTTGVEGNTIYFGEGSWLTVV.

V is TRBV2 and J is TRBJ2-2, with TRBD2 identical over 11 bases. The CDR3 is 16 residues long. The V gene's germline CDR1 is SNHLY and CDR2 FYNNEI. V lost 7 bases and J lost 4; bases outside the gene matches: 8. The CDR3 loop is CASKASGGRGTGELFF. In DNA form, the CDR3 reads TGTGCCAGCAAAGCTAGCGGGGGGCGGGGCACCGGGGAGCTGTTTTTT.

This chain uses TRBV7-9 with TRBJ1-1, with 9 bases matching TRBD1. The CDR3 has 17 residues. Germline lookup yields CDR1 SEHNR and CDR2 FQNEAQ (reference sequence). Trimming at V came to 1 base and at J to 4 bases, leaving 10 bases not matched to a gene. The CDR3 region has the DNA TGTGCCAGCAGCTTAGACTGGAGCGGACAGGGGTCCACTGAAGCTTTCTTT. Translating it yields CASSLDWSGQGSTEAFF. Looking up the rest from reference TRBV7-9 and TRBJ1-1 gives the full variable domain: DTGVSQNPRHKITKRGQNVTFRCDPISEHNRLYWYRQTLGQGPEFLTYFQNEAQLEKSRLLSDRFSAERPKGSFSTLEIQRTEQGDSAMYLCASSLDWSGQGSTEAFFGQGTRLTVV.

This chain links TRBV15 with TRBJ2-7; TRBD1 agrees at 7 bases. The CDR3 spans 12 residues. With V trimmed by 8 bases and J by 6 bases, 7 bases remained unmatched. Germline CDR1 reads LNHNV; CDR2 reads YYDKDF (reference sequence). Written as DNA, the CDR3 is TGTGCCACCGCCGACAGGGCTTCCGAGCAGTACTTC. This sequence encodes CATADRASEQYF.

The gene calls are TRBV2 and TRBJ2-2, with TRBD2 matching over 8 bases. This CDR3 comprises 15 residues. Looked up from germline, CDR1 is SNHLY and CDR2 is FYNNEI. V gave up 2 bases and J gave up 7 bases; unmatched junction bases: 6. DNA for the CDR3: TGTGCCAGCAGTGAAATCGGGGGGGCCGGCGGGGAGCTGTTTTTT. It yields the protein CASSEIGGAGGELFF. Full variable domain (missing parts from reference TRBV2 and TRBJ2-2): EPEVTQTPSHQVTQMGQEVILRCVPISNHLYFYWYRQILGQKVEFLVSFYNNEISEKSEIFDDQFSVERPDGSNFTLKIRSTKLEDSAMYFCASSEIGGAGGELFFGEGSRLTVL.

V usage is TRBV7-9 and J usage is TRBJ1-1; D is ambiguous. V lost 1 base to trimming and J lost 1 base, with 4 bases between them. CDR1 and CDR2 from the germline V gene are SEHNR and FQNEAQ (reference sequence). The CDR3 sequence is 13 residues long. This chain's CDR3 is CASSLGSNTEAFF. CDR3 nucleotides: TGTGCCAGCAGCTTAGGATCGAACACTGAAGCTTTCTTT.

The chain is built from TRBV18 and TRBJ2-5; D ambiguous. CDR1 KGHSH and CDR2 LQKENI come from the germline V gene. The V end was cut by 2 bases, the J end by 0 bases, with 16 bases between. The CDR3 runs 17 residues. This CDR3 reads CASSPGVRIRYQETQYF. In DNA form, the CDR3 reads TGTGCCAGCTCACCAGGCGTACGGATAAGGTACCAAGAGACCCAGTACTTC.

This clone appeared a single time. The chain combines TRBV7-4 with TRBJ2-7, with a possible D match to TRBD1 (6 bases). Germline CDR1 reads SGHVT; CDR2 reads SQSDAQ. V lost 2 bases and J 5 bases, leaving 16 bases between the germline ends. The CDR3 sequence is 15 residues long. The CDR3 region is CASSLTVAGVNEQYF. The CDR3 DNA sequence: TGTGCCAGCAGCTTAACGGTCGCAGGGGTCAACGAGCAGTACTTC.

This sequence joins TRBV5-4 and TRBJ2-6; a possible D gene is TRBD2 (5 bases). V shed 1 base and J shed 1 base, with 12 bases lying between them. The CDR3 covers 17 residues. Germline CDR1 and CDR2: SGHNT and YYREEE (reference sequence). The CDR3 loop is CASSLRGSGSGANVLTF. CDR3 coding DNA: TGTGCCAGCAGCTTGCGGGGATCTGGGTCTGGGGCCAACGTCCTGACTTTC.

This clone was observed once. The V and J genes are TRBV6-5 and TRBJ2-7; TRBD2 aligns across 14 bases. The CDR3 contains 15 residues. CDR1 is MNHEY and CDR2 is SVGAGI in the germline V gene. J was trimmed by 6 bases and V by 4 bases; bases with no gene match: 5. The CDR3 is CASSWEGLAGAEQYF. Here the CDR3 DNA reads TGTGCCAGCAGTTGGGAGGGACTAGCGGGGGCCGAGCAGTACTTC.